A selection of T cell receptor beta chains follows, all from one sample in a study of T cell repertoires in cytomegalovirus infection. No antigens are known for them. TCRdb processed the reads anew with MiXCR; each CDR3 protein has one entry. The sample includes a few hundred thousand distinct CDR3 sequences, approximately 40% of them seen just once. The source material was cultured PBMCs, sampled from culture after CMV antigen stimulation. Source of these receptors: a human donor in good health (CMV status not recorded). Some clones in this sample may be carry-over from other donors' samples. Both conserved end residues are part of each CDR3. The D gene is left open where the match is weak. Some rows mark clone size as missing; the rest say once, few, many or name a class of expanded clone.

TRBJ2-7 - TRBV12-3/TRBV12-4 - CASSRDSVYEQYF TGTGCCAGCAGCCGGGACTCCGTTTACGAGCAGTACTTC
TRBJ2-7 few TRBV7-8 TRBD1 CASSLPGTGGDEQYF TGTGCCAGCAGCTTACCGGGGACAGGGGGCGACGAGCAGTACTTC
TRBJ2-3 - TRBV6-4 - CASSRTPRGDTQYF TGTGCCAGCAGTAGGACACCGAGGGGGGATACGCAGTATTTT
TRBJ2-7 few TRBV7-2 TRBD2 CASSAGLAGTYEQYF TGTGCCAGCAGCGCGGGACTAGCGGGGACCTACGAGCAGTACTTC
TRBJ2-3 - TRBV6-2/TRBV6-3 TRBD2 CASSYPGLAGRTDTQYF TGTGCCAGCAGTTACCCCGGACTAGCGGGAAGGACAGATACGCAGTATTTT
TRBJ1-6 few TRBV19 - CASSIKLTALFGSNSPLHF TGTGCCAGTAGTATTAAGCTGACAGCATTGTTCGGGAGTAATTCACCCCTCCACTTT
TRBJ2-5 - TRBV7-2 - CASRPESQETQYF TGTGCCAGCAGACCAGAGAGTCAAGAGACCCAGTACTTC
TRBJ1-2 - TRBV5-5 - CASSLAWGNYGYTF TGTGCCAGCAGCTTGGCTTGGGGAAACTATGGCTACACCTTC
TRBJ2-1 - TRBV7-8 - CASSNLLRSRHNEQFF TGTGCCAGCAGCAATCTTCTACGATCCCGGCACAATGAGCAGTTCTTC
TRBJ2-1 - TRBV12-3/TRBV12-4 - CASSSLGQGIDNEQFF TGTGCCAGCAGCTCTTTGGGGCAGGGGATTGACAATGAGCAGTTCTTC
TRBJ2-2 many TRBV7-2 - CASSSGQNPGELFF TGTGCCAGCAGCTCCGGACAGAACCCCGGGGAGCTGTTTTTT
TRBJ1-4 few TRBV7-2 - CASSLATAVYEKLFF TGTGCCAGCAGCTTAGCCACAGCTGTATATGAAAAACTGTTTTTT
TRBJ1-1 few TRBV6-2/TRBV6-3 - CASTSPRGRPEAFF TGTGCCAGCACTTCCCCCAGGGGAAGGCCTGAAGCTTTCTTT
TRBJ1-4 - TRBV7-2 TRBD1 CASSLIPGQGWEKLFF TGTGCCAGCAGCTTAATTCCAGGACAGGGTTGGGAAAAACTGTTTTTT
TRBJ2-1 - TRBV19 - CASSIVEGSNEQFF TGTGCCAGTAGTATAGTAGAAGGGAGCAATGAGCAGTTCTTC
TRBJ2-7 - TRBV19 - CASSLAGSDEQYF TGTGCCAGTAGTTTGGCAGGGAGCGACGAGCAGTACTTC
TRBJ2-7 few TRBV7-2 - CASSVSPGYEQYF TGTGCCAGCAGCGTTTCGCCGGGCTACGAGCAGTACTTC
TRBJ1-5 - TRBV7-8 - CASSPRAGIRNHQPQHF TGTGCCAGCAGCCCCCGCGCGGGGATACGGAATCATCAGCCCCAGCATTTT
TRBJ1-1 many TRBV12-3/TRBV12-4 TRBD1 CASSLGTGFTEAFF TGTGCCAGCAGTTTAGGGACAGGTTTCACTGAAGCTTTCTTT
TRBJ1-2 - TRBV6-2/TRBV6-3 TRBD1 CASSKQGNYGYTF TGTGCCAGCAGTAAACAGGGGAACTATGGCTACACCTTC
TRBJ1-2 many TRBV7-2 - CASSLASGGGYTF TGTGCCAGCAGCTTAGCTTCAGGAGGCGGCTACACCTTC
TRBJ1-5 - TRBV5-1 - CASSFLRGSRGEEAGQPQHF TGCGCCAGCAGCTTCCTTAGGGGGAGCAGGGGTGAAGAGGCGGGTCAGCCCCAGCATTTT
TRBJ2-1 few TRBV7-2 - CASSLTLFSNEQFF TGTGCCAGCAGCTTGACCCTCTTTAGCAATGAGCAGTTCTTC
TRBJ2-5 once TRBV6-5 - CASSRGAYPETQYF TGTGCCAGCAGTAGGGGAGCCTACCCCGAGACCCAGTACTTC
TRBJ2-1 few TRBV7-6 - CASSLVLVGGNEQFF TGTGCCAGCAGCTTAGTCCTAGTTGGGGGCAATGAGCAGTTCTTC
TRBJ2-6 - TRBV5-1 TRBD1 CASSFSPRDRYSGANVLTF TGCGCCAGCAGCTTTTCACCCCGGGACAGATACTCTGGGGCCAACGTCCTGACTTTC
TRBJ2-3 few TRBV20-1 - CSDRDWSTDTQYF TGCAGTGACCGGGACTGGAGCACAGATACGCAGTATTTT
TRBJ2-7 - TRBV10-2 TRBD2 CASSPGLAPEQYF TGCGCCAGCAGTCCGGGACTAGCGCCTGAGCAGTACTTC
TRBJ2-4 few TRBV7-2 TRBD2 CASSFGSGRENIQYF TGTGCCAGCAGCTTCGGGAGCGGGAGGGAAAACATTCAGTACTTC
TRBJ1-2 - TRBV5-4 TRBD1 CASSLEGQGNGYTF TGTGCCAGCAGCTTGGAAGGACAGGGGAACGGCTACACCTTC
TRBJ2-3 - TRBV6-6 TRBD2 CASSYDGLVTTQYF TGTGCCAGCAGTTACGACGGACTAGTGACTACGCAGTATTTT
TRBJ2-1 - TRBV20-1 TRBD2 CSYVAGGLSLNEQFF TGCAGTTACGTAGCGGGGGGGCTGAGTCTCAATGAGCAGTTCTTC
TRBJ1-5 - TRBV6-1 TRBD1 CASSRQFRGLDQPQHF TGTGCCAGCAGTCGACAATTCAGGGGGCTCGATCAGCCCCAGCATTTT
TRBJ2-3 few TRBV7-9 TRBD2 CAIPKREGTDTQYF TGTGCCATTCCCAAGCGGGAGGGCACAGATACGCAGTATTTT
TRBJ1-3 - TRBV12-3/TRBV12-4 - CASSGWTDSGNTIYF TGTGCCAGCAGTGGGTGGACAGACTCTGGAAACACCATATATTTT
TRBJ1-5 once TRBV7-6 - CASGSRGSQPQHF TGTGCCAGCGGTTCCCGGGGGAGCCAGCCCCAGCATTTT
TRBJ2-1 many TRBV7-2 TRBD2 CASSLWTSRNEQFF TGTGCCAGCAGCCTTTGGACTAGCCGCAATGAGCAGTTCTTC
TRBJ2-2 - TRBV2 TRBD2 CASSEGGANTGELFF TGTGCCAGCAGTGAGGGGGGGGCGAACACCGGGGAGCTGTTTTTT
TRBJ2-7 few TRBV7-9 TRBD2 CASSPPGGSTSSYEQYF TGTGCCAGCAGCCCCCCGGGCGGGAGTACTTCCTCCTACGAGCAGTACTTC
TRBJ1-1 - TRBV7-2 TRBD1 CASSPGTVSEAFF TGTGCCAGCAGCCCAGGGACAGTCTCGGAAGCTTTCTTT
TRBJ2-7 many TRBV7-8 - CASSLGVSGSYEQYF TGTGCCAGCAGCTTAGGGGTTAGCGGCTCCTACGAGCAGTACTTC
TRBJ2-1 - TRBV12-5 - CASGLVLSRSYNEQFF TGTGCTAGTGGTTTAGTGCTATCCCGCTCCTACAATGAGCAGTTCTTC
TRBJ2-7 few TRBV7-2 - CASSLAVQDEQYF TGTGCCAGCAGCTTAGCTGTTCAGGACGAGCAGTACTTC
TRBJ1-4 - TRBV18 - CASSPSGEKLFF TGTGCCAGCTCACCCAGCGGCGAAAAACTGTTTTTT
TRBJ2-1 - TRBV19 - CASSISARREQFF TGTGCCAGTAGTATAAGTGCCCGCAGGGAGCAGTTCTTC
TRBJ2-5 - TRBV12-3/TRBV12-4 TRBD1 CASREAGTGGLGTQYF TGTGCCAGCAGGGAAGCCGGGACAGGGGGCTTGGGGACCCAGTACTTC
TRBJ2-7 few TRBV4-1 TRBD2 CASSHAWTSGGHRTYEQYF TGCGCCAGCAGCCACGCATGGACTAGCGGGGGCCACCGTACCTACGAGCAGTACTTC
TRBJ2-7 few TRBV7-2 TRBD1 CASSSYRGSHEQYF TGTGCCAGCAGCTCTTACAGGGGATCCCACGAGCAGTACTTC
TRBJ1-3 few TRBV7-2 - CASSGSSGSGNTIYF TGTGCCAGCAGCGGGAGCTCGGGCTCTGGAAACACCATATATTTT
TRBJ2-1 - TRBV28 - CASTRPPSSYNEQFF TGTGCCAGCACCCGTCCCCCGAGCTCCTACAATGAGCAGTTCTTC
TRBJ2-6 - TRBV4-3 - CASSQAWGALRGANVLTF TGCGCCAGCAGCCAAGCTTGGGGGGCGCTCCGTGGGGCCAACGTCCTGACTTTC
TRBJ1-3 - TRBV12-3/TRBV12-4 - CASSFHGSGNTIYF TGTGCCAGCAGTTTCCATGGGTCCGGAAACACCATATATTTT
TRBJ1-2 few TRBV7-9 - CASSPIRGGGYTF TGTGCCAGCAGCCCCATCCGGGGAGGAGGCTACACCTTC
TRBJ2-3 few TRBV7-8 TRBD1 CASSLGRGPPLTDTQYF TGTGCCAGCAGCTTAGGCAGGGGGCCACCTCTCACAGATACGCAGTATTTT